This T cell receptor beta chain was identified in a study of blood T cell repertoires in COVID-19. Turning to the study itself: Specimens from acute and convalescent COVID-19 originated in the United States, Italy and Spain. PBMCs, B-cell-depleted T cells, or T cells provided the cDNA or gDNA that made up the material.

Trimming cost V 5 bases and J 2 bases, with 9 bases left between them. The CDR3 consists of 14 residues. Germline V gives CDR1 SGHAT, CDR2 FQNNGV. Assay used: immunoSEQ multiplex PCR; TCRdb lists only in-frame clones, some missing. The sample lists some 90,000 clones, 80% to 90% occurring once. The chain has TRBV11-2 and TRBJ1-4; D is uncertain. The receptor was isolated from a man aged 50 to 59 with acute or convalescent COVID-19. The specimen sequenced was peripheral blood. The CDR3 sequence: CASSQRRTNEKLFF. CDR3 coding DNA: TGTGCCAGCAGCCAAAGGAGGACTAATGAAAAACTGTTTTTT.